Listed below are T cell receptor beta chains from one sample, sequenced in a study of T cells after yellow fever vaccination. TCRdb analysed the 5' RACE reads with MiXCR anew, one entry per CDR3 protein. The sample has a few hundred thousand distinct CDR3 sequences, 8.5% to 10% seen once; the top ten hold over 15%. The specimen was PBMCs, collected on the day of the first yellow fever vaccination. These receptors all come from a man between 18 and 35 years old who received the YFV17D yellow fever vaccine. CDR3s include the opening cysteine and the closing phenylalanine or tryptophan. The D gene is left open where the match is weak. Size is stated for part of the rows, as once, few or many counts, or as a class when the clone is expanded.

d_gene: TRBD1
abundance: few
j_gene: TRBJ1-2
v_gene: TRBV29-1
len: 11
CDR3aa: CSVQGAYGYTF
CDR3nt: TGCAGCGTACAGGGGGCGTATGGCTACACCTTC

d_gene: TRBD2
abundance: few
j_gene: TRBJ2-2
v_gene: TRBV11-2
len: 17
CDR3aa: CASSLDARGSYTGELFF
CDR3nt: TGTGCCAGCAGCTTAGATGCGCGGGGGTCTTACACCGGGGAGCTGTTTTTT

d_gene: -
abundance: few
j_gene: TRBJ2-3
v_gene: TRBV4-1
len: 14
CDR3aa: CASRDPQTPDTQYF
CDR3nt: TGCGCCAGCAGGGACCCGCAAACCCCAGATACGCAGTATTTT

d_gene: -
abundance: few
j_gene: TRBJ2-3
v_gene: TRBV5-1
len: 13
CDR3aa: CASSRGDSDTQYF
CDR3nt: TGCGCCAGCAGCCGTGGGGACTCAGATACGCAGTATTTT

d_gene: -
abundance: few
j_gene: TRBJ2-5
v_gene: TRBV9
len: 16
CDR3aa: CASSAGRRGPQETQYF
CDR3nt: TGTGCCAGCAGCGCCGGACGGCGGGGACCCCAAGAGACCCAGTACTTC

d_gene: TRBD2
abundance: few
j_gene: TRBJ2-7
v_gene: TRBV6-5
len: 12
CDR3aa: CASSWGGYEQYF
CDR3nt: TGTGCCAGCAGTTGGGGGGGCTACGAGCAGTACTTC

d_gene: TRBD1
abundance: -
j_gene: TRBJ1-6
v_gene: TRBV5-1
len: 14
CDR3aa: CASSRGQGYSPLHF
CDR3nt: TGCGCCAGCAGCCGAGGACAGGGTTATTCACCCCTCCACTTT

d_gene: TRBD2
abundance: few
j_gene: TRBJ2-2
v_gene: TRBV6-4
len: 17
CDR3aa: CASSESSGGSDTGELFF
CDR3nt: TGTGCCAGCAGTGAATCTAGCGGGGGATCGGACACCGGGGAGCTGTTTTTT

d_gene: -
abundance: few
j_gene: TRBJ1-5
v_gene: TRBV20-1
len: 12
CDR3aa: CSALGGDQPQHF
CDR3nt: TGCAGTGCTCTGGGGGGGGATCAGCCCCAGCATTTT

d_gene: -
abundance: -
j_gene: TRBJ2-2
v_gene: TRBV4-3
len: 19
CDR3aa: CASSQGPGDTFEGTGELFF
CDR3nt: TGCGCCAGCAGCCAAGGCCCCGGGGACACCTTTGAAGGCACCGGGGAGCTGTTTTTT

d_gene: TRBD1
abundance: -
j_gene: TRBJ1-1
v_gene: TRBV9
len: 17
CDR3aa: CASSVGEGQGGATEAFF
CDR3nt: TGTGCCAGCAGCGTGGGAGAAGGACAGGGAGGAGCCACTGAAGCTTTCTTT

d_gene: -
abundance: few
j_gene: TRBJ1-2
v_gene: TRBV20-1
len: 12
CDR3aa: CSASIGLGGYTF
CDR3nt: TGCAGTGCTAGTATAGGGCTTGGCGGCTACACCTTC

d_gene: -
abundance: few
j_gene: TRBJ2-1
v_gene: TRBV5-1
len: 14
CDR3aa: CASSLGSAYNEQFF
CDR3nt: TGCGCCAGCAGCTTGGGGAGCGCCTACAATGAGCAGTTCTTC

d_gene: TRBD1
abundance: -
j_gene: TRBJ1-1
v_gene: TRBV4-1
len: 15
CDR3aa: CASSYRTGRNTEAFF
CDR3nt: TGCGCCAGCAGCTATCGGACAGGGCGTAACACTGAAGCTTTCTTT

d_gene: -
abundance: few
j_gene: TRBJ1-3
v_gene: TRBV7-9
len: 15
CDR3aa: CASSSQGLAGNTIYF
CDR3nt: TGTGCCAGCAGCTCCCAGGGTTTAGCTGGAAACACCATATATTTT

d_gene: -
abundance: many
j_gene: TRBJ2-3
v_gene: TRBV6-2/TRBV6-3
len: 14
CDR3aa: CASSYSVGTDTQYF
CDR3nt: TGTGCCAGCAGTTACTCCGTTGGCACAGATACGCAGTATTTT